Shown below are 19 T cell receptor beta chains from a single sample sequenced in a study of blood T cell repertoires in COVID-19. Sequencing was performed with immunoSEQ multiplex PCR; in TCRdb, only in-frame clones are kept and a portion is missing. The sample lists 250,000 or so clones, 89% occurring once. The sample taken for sequencing was peripheral blood. The receptors come from a woman in her thirties or forties who had recovered from COVID-19.

The CDR3 DNA follows: TGTGCCAGCTCACCATCGGCAGGGGATTTTTCTGGAAACACCATATATTTT. Translation: CASSPSAGDFSGNTIYF. The chain recombines TRBV18 with TRBJ1-3; maybe TRBD1 (6 bases). The germline V gene encodes CDR1 KGHSH and CDR2 LQKENI. The CDR3 sequence is 17 residues long. The V and J ends lost 2 bases and 1 base respectively, with 15 bases between them.

The chain has TRBV2 and TRBJ2-1, with 10 bases that match TRBD2. This CDR3 is built from 14 residues. V shed 3 bases, J shed 10 bases, and the junction held 6 bases outside the gene matches. Germline V CDR1 and CDR2: SNHLY, FYNNEI. In DNA form, the CDR3 reads TGTGCCAGCAGTGAGAGCGGGGGGGCGGAAGAGCAGTTCTTC. Its translation: CASSESGGAEEQFF. The full variable domain, in which reference TRBV2 and TRBJ2-1 provide the parts outside the CDR3, is EPEVTQTPSHQVTQMGQEVILRCVPISNHLYFYWYRQILGQKVEFLVSFYNNEISEKSEIFDDQFSVERPDGSNFTLKIRSTKLEDSAMYFCASSESGGAEEQFFGPGTRLTVL.

The gene calls are TRBV18 and TRBJ2-2; 11 bases fit TRBD2. The CDR3 runs to 15 residues. The germline V gene has CDR1 KGHSH and CDR2 LQKENI. J lost 6 bases, V lost 2 bases, and 2 bases had no gene match. CDR3 in amino acids: CASSPTSGSSGELFF. The CDR3, as DNA: TGTGCCAGCTCACCAACTAGCGGGAGTTCCGGGGAGCTGTTTTTT.

The CDR3 DNA is TGCGCCAGCAGTGTGCCAGGGGCGACCGGGGAGCTGTTTTTT. The encoded protein is CASSVPGATGELFF. This sequence joins TRBV10-2 and TRBJ2-2, with D possibly matching TRBD1 (6 bases). CDR3 length: 14 residues. V gave up 4 bases and J gave up 5 bases, with 11 bases separating them. Germline V gene sequence: CDR1 WSHSY, CDR2 SAAADI.

The V call is TRBV19, the J call TRBJ2-2; D possibly corresponds to TRBD2 (5 bases). The CDR3 consists of 12 residues. Trimming stripped 8 bases from V and 8 bases from J, with 12 bases between. CDR1 is LNHDA and CDR2 is SQIVND in the germline V gene (reference sequence). CDR3 sequence reads: CASRLISGELFF. The CDR3 DNA reads TGTGCCAGTCGACTAATTTCTGGGGAGCTGTTTTTT.

The CDR3: CASSSSISDSYTF. In DNA form, the CDR3 reads TGTGCCAGCAGCTCCTCAATCTCAGATAGCTACACCTTC. The V gene is TRBV5-4, the J gene TRBJ1-2; no definite D call. The CDR3 totals 13 residues. Germline assignment: CDR1 SGHNT and CDR2 YYREEE (reference sequence). With 3 bases removed from V and 9 bases from J, the gap between germline ends came to 15 bases.

The genes are TRBV9 and TRBJ2-7; 9 positions agree with TRBD1. This CDR3 region has 15 residues. CDR1 and CDR2 from the germline V gene are SGDLS and YYNGEE. J was trimmed by 1 base and V by 0 bases; bases with no gene match: 2. CDR3 in amino acids: CASSVEDRGSYEQYF. CDR3 coding DNA: TGTGCCAGCAGCGTAGAGGACAGGGGTTCCTACGAGCAGTACTTC.

This sequence joins TRBV6-1 and TRBJ2-7, with D tentatively TRBD2 (6 bases). The CDR3 loop spans 15 amino acids. V was pared by 1 base and J by 2 bases, with 12 bases between. From germline, CDR1 is MNHNS and CDR2 SASEGT. CDR3 amino acids: CASSEVLAQTYEQYV. In DNA form, the CDR3 reads TGTGCCAGCAGTGAAGTCCTAGCGCAGACCTACGAGCAGTACGTC.

The chain links TRBV13 to TRBJ2-5; 11 bases agree with TRBD2. Per the germline V gene, CDR1 is PRHDT and CDR2 is FYEKMQ (reference sequence). The J segment lost 1 base and the V segment lost 2 bases, leaving 3 bases of the junction unmatched. The CDR3 runs 16 residues. The CDR3 loop reads CASSLTSGGLQETQYF. CDR3 nucleotide sequence: TGTGCCAGCAGCTTAACTAGCGGGGGTCTCCAAGAGACCCAGTACTTC.

The chain is built from TRBV15 and TRBJ2-7; D might be TRBD1 (6 bases). Trimming shortened V by 0 bases and J by 6 bases, and 15 bases separated the two germline ends. The germline V gene encodes CDR1 LNHNV and CDR2 YYDKDF (reference sequence). This CDR3 has 15 amino acids. The CDR3 DNA follows: TGTGCCACCAGCAGAGATCGTGGGTTGGGGGCCGAGCAGTACTTC. As protein: CATSRDRGLGAEQYF.

This clone was detected only once. The chain has TRBV5-3 and TRBJ2-1; the D is unclear. TRBV5-3 is flagged as an ORF with uncertain function. The V end was cut by 8 bases, the J end by 7 bases, with 4 bases between. This CDR3 spans 9 amino acids. The CDR3 loop reads CASHNEQFF. As DNA, the CDR3 is TGTGCCAGTCATAATGAGCAGTTCTTC.

The chain employs TRBV3-1 (or the pseudogene TRBV3-2) and TRBJ1-4; no firm D call. Trimming left V 1 base short and J 3 bases short, with 12 bases between. Germline V lookup: CDR1 LGHDT, CDR2 YNNKEL (reference sequence). This CDR3 comprises 16 residues. The DNA of the CDR3 is TGTGCCAGCAGCCAAGTTGGTGGGAGCCCTAATGAAAAACTGTTTTTT. This gives the protein CASSQVGGSPNEKLFF.

V gene TRBV28 combines with J gene TRBJ1-5, with a weak D call TRBD1 (5 bases). The germline V gene encodes CDR1 MDHEN and CDR2 SYDVKM. Trimming removed 6 bases at V and 9 bases at J, with 18 bases between. CDR3 length: 14 residues. This CDR3 reads CASRTSLGQRPQHF. The CDR3 DNA is TGTGCCAGCAGGACATCGTTGGGGCAGAGGCCCCAGCATTTT.

V and J are TRBV28 and TRBJ1-2, with 8 bases lining up with TRBD1. CDR3 length: 14 residues. The J segment lost 6 bases and the V segment lost 7 bases, leaving 10 bases of the junction unmatched. Germline V lookup: CDR1 MDHEN, CDR2 SYDVKM. The CDR3 nucleotides read TGTGCCAGCACCAAGACAGGGGTTATGGATGGCTACACCTTC. It codes for CASTKTGVMDGYTF.

J is TRBJ2-1 and V is TRBV28; no clear D. Germline V gene lookup returns CDR1 MDHEN and CDR2 SYDVKM. CDR3 length: 13 residues. V shed 8 bases and J shed 2 bases, with 10 bases lying between them. The chain's CDR3 is CASAKLAYNEQFF. CDR3 DNA sequence: TGTGCCAGCGCGAAACTGGCCTACAATGAGCAGTTCTTC.

The CDR3, as DNA: TGTGCCAGTAGTATAGTACCAGGGCGGGAGCAGTACTTC. It codes for CASSIVPGREQYF. The chain couples TRBV19 to TRBJ2-7, with D perhaps TRBD1 (5 bases). This CDR3 comprises 13 residues. Germline V CDR1 and CDR2: LNHDA, SQIVND (reference sequence). V dropped 1 base and J dropped 7 bases, with 11 bases sitting between them.

The V and J genes are TRBV7-2 and TRBJ2-7; possibly TRBD2 for D (5 bases). Trimming took 1 base from V and 3 from J, leaving 7 bases between them. CDR3 size: 13 residues. From germline, CDR1 is SGHTA and CDR2 FQGNSA. The CDR3, as DNA: TGTGCCAGCAGCTTAGGAGCGGACTACGAGCAGTACTTC. Translated, it gives CASSLGADYEQYF.

The gene calls are TRBV11-2 and TRBJ2-3; 12 nucleotides match TRBD2. V shed 4 bases and J 9 bases; nucleotides not matched to a gene: 14. This CDR3 is 17 amino acids long. In germline, CDR1 is SGHAT, CDR2 FQNNGV. For the CDR3, the DNA is TGTGCCAGCAGCTCTCTAGCGGGGGGGCCTAGCACAGCCACGCAGTATTTT. It specifies CASSSLAGGPSTATQYF.

This clone was observed a few times. The chain uses TRBV27 and TRBJ1-6, with D maybe TRBD1 (6 bases). Trimming removed 3 bases at V and 7 bases at J, with 10 bases between. CDR3 length equals 14 residues. Per germline, CDR1 MNHEY and CDR2 SMNVEV (reference sequence). For the CDR3, the DNA is TGTGCCAGCAGTTTCCGCAGGGGCAATTCACCCCTCCACTTT. Its translation is CASSFRRGNSPLHF.